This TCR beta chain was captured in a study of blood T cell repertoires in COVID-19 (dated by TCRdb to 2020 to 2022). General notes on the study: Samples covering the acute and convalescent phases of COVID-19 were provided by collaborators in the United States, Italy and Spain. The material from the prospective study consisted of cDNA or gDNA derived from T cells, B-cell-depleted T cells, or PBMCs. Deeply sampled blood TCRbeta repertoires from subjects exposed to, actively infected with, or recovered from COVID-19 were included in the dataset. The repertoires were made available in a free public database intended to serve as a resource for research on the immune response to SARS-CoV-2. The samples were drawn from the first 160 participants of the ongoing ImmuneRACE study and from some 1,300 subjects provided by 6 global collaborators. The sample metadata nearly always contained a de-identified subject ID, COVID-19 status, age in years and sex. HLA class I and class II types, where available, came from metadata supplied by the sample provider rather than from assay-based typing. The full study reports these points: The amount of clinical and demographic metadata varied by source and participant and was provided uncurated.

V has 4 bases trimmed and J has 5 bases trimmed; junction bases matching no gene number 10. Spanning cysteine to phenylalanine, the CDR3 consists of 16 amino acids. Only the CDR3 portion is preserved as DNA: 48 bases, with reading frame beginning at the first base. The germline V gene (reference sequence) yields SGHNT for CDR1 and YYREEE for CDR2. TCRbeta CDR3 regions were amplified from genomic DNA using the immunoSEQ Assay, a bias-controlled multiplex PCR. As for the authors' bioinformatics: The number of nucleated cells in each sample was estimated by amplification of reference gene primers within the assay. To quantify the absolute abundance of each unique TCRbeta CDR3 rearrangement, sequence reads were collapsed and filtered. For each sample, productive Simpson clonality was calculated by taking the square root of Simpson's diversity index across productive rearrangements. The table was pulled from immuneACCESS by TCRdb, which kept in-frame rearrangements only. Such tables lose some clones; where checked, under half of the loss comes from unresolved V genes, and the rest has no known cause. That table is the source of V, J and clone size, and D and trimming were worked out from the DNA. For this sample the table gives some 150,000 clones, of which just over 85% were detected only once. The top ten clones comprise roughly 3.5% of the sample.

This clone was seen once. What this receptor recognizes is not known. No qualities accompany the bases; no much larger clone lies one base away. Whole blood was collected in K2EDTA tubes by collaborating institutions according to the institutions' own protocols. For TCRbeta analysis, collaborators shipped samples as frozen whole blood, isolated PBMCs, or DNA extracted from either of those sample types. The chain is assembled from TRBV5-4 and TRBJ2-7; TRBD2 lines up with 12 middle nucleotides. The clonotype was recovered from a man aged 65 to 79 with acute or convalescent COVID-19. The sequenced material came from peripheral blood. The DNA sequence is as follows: TGTGCCAGCAGCCCCCCGACTAGCGGGAGAATCAACGAGCAGTACTTC. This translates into CASSPPTSGRINEQYF.